This record concerns one T cell receptor (beta chain) sequence. The germline gives CDR1 PRHDT, CDR2 FYEKMQ (reference sequence). Trimming stripped 9 bases from V and 8 bases from J, with 19 bases between. There are 13 residues in the CDR3. TCRdb recomputed calls from the 5' RACE reads with MiXCR, one row per CDR3 protein. In the table there are about 720,000 distinct CDR3 sequences, around 8.3% of which are singletons. The data belong to a study of identical twins. The same data also went into a second study, on yellow fever vaccine responses in identical twins.

The TCR was taken from a woman under 30 in good health. Sequencing input: PBMCs. The rearrangement links TRBV13 to TRBJ1-2; no clear D. The CDR3 protein is CARSPGLICGYTF. Written as DNA, the CDR3 is TGTGCCAGGAGCCCCGGACTCATCTGCGGCTACACCTTC.